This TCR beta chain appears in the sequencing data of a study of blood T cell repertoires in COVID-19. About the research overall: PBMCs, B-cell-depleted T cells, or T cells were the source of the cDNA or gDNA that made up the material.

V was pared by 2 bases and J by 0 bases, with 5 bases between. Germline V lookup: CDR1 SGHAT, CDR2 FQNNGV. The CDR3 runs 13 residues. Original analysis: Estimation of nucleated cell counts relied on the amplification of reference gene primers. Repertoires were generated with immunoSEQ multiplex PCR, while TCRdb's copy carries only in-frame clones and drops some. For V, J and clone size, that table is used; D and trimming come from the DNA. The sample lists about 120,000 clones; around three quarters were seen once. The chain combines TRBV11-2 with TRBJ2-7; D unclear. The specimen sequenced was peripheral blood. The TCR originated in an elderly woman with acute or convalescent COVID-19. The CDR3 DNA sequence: TGTGCCAGCAGCTTATATCTCTCCTACGAGCAGTACTTC. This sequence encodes CASSLYLSYEQYF.